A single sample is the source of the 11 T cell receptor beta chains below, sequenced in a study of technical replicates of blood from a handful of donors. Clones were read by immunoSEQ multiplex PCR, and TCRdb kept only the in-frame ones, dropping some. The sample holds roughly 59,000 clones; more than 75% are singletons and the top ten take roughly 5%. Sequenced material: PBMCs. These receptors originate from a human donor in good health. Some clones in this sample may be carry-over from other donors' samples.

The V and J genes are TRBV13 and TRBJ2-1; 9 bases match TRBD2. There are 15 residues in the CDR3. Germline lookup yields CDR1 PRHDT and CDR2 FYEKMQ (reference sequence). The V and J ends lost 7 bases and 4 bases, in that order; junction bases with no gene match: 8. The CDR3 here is CASTASGGPYNEQFF. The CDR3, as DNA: TGTGCCAGCACCGCAAGCGGGGGGCCATACAATGAGCAGTTCTTC.

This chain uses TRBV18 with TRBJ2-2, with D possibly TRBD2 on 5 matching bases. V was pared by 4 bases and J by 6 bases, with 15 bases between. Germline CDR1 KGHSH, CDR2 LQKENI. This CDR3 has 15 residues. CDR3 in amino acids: CASSQLDFMAGELFF. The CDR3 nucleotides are TGTGCCAGCTCACAACTGGACTTTATGGCCGGGGAGCTGTTTTTT.

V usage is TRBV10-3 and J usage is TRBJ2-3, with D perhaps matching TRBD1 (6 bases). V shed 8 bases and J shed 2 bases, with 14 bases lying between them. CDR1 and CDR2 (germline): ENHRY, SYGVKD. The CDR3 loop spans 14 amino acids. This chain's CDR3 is CAIQGRGPTDTQYF. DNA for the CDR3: TGTGCCATCCAGGGCAGGGGCCCCACAGATACGCAGTATTTT.

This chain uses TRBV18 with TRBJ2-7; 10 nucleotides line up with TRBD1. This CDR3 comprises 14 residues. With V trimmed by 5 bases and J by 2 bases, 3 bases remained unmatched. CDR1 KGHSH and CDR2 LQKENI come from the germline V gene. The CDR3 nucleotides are TGTGCCAGCTCAAGAGGACAGGGGGCCTACGAGCAGTACTTC. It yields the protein CASSRGQGAYEQYF.

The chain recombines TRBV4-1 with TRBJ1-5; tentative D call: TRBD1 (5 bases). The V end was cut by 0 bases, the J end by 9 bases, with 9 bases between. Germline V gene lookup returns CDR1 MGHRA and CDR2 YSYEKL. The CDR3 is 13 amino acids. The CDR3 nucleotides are TGCGCCAGCAGCCAAGATCGGGGACTGCCCCAGCATTTT. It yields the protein CASSQDRGLPQHF.

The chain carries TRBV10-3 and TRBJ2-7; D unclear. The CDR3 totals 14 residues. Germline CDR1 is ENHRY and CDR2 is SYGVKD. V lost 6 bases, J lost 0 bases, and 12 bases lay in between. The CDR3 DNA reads TGTGCCATCAGCGGAGACCCGAGCTCCTACGAGCAGTACTTC. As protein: CAISGDPSSYEQYF.

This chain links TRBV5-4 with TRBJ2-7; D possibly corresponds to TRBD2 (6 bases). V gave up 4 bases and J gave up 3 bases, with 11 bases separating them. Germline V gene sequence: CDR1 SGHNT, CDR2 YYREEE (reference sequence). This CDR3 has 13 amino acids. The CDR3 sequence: CASSNYGGYEQYF. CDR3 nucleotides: TGTGCCAGCAGCAATTACGGGGGCTACGAGCAGTACTTC.

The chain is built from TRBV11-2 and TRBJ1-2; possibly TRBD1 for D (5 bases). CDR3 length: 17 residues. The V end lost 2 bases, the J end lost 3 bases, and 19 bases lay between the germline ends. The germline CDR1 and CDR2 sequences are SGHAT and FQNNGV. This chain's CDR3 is CASSLLFRGGLYYGYTF. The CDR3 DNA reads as TGTGCCAGCAGCTTATTATTTCGTGGGGGGTTGTACTATGGCTACACCTTC. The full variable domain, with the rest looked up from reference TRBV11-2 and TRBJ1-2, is EAGVAQSPRYKIIEKRQSVAFWCNPISGHATLYWYQQILGQGPKLLIQFQNNGVVDDSQLPKDRFSAERLKGVDSTLKIQPAKLEDSAVYLCASSLLFRGGLYYGYTFGSGTRLTVV.

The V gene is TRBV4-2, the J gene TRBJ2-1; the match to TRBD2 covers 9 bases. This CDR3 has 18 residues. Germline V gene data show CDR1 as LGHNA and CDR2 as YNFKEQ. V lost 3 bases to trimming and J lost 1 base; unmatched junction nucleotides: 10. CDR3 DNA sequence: TGTGCCAGCAGCCATCGCGCGGGAGGGCCGGGATCCTACAATGAGCAGTTCTTC. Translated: CASSHRAGGPGSYNEQFF.

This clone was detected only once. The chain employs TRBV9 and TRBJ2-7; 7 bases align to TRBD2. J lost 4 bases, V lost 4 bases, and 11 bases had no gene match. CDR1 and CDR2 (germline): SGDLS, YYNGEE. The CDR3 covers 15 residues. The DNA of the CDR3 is TGTGCCAGCAGCCCGGGGGGATGGGAGATGTACGAGCAGTACTTC. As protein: CASSPGGWEMYEQYF. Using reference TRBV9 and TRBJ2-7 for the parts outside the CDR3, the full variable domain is DSGVTQTPKHLITATGQRVTLRCSPRSGDLSVYWYQQSLDQGLQFLIQYYNGEERAKGNILERFSAQQFPDLHSELNLSSLELGDSALYFCASSPGGWEMYEQYFGPGTRLTVT.

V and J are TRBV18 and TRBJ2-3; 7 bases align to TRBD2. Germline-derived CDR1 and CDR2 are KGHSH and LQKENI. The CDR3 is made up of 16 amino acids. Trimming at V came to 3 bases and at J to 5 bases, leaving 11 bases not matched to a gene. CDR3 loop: CASSPLRAGEGDTQYF. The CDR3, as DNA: TGTGCCAGCTCACCGTTGAGGGCGGGAGAGGGAGATACGCAGTATTTT.